The clone carrying this T cell receptor beta chain was recorded once. Data came from immunoSEQ multiplex PCR; TCRdb stores just in-frame clones and leaves some out. The sample holds about 240,000 clones; 82% are singletons and the top ten take 12%. V shed 3 bases, J shed 4 bases, and the junction held 10 bases outside the gene matches. Germline-derived CDR1 and CDR2 are SGDLS and YYNGEE. There are 16 residues in the CDR3. The data belong to a study of blood T cell repertoires in COVID-19. This rearrangement joins TRBV9 to TRBJ2-3; 8 bases are shared with TRBD2. This receptor was identified in a woman aged 60-75 years with active or convalescent COVID-19. Material: peripheral blood. CDR3 sequence reads: CASSASGGAAADTQYF. As DNA, the CDR3 is TGTGCCAGCAGCGCCTCGGGGGGGGCTGCCGCAGATACGCAGTATTTT.